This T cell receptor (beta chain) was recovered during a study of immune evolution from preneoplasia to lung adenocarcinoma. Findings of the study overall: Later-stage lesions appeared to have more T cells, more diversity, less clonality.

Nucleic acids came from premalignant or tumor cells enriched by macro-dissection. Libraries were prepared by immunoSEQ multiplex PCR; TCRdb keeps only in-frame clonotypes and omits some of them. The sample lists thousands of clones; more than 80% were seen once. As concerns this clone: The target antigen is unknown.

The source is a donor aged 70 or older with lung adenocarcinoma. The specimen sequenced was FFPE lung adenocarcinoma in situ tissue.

The DNA for the CDR3 is TGTGCCAGCAGCTTAGCTCAGAATGAAAAACTGTTTTTT. It yields the protein CASSLAQNEKLFF. The V gene is TRBV7-9, the J gene TRBJ1-4; no reliable D call. CDR1 is SEHNR, CDR2 FQNEAQ, per germline (reference sequence). V gave up 0 bases and J gave up 5 bases, with 4 bases separating them. The CDR3 sequence is 13 residues long.